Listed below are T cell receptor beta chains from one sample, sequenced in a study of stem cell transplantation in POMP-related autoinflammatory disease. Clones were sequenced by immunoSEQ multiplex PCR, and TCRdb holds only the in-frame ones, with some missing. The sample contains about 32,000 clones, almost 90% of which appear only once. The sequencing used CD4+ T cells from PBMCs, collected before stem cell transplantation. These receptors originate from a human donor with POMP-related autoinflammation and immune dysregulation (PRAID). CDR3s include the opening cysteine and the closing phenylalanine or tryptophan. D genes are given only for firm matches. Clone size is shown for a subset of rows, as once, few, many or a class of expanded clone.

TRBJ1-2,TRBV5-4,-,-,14,CASSLDGTAYGYTF,TGTGCCAGCAGCTTGGATGGGACCGCCTATGGCTACACCTTC
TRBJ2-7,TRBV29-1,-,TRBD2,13,CSVRGLAVNEQYF,TGCAGCGTTAGGGGACTAGCGGTTAACGAGCAGTACTTC
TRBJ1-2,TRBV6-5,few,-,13,CASSYLGAGGYTF,TGTGCCAGCAGTTACCTGGGGGCAGGAGGCTACACCTTC
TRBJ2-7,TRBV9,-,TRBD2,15,CASSAGTSSTYEQYF,TGTGCCAGCAGCGCCGGGACTAGTTCCACCTACGAGCAGTACTTC
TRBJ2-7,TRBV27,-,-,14,CASSLRGATYEQYF,TGTGCCAGCAGTTTAAGGGGGGCAACCTACGAGCAGTACTTC
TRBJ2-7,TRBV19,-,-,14,CASSAPGVGYEQYF,TGTGCCAGTAGTGCCCCAGGGGTCGGCTACGAGCAGTACTTC
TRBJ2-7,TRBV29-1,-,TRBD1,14,CSVSTGALSYEQYF,TGCAGCGTCTCGACAGGGGCCCTTTCCTACGAGCAGTACTTC
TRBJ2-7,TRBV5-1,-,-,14,CASSFGGGSYEQYF,TGCGCCAGCAGCTTTGGTGGAGGGAGCTACGAGCAGTACTTC
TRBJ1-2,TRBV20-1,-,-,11,CSASSVIGYTF,TGCAGTGCTAGTAGCGTAATTGGCTACACCTTC
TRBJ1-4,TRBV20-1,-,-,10,CSARGEKLFF,TGCAGTGCTAGGGGTGAAAAACTGTTTTTT
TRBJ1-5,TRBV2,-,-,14,CASSLGEGNQPQHF,TGTGCCAGCAGCCTCGGGGAGGGCAATCAGCCCCAGCATTTT
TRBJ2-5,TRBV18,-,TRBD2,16,CASSPLGLAGEETQYF,TGTGCCAGCTCACCCCTAGGACTAGCGGGAGAAGAGACCCAGTACTTC
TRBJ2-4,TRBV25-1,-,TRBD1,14,CASSRQGGRDIQYF,TGTGCCAGCAGTCGACAGGGGGGACGGGACATTCAGTACTTC
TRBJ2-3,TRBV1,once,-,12,CTTCQRPDTQYF,TGCACCACCTGTCAGAGGCCAGATACGCAGTATTTT
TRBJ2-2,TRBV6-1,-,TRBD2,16,CASSEATSGNTGELFF,TGTGCCAGCAGTGAAGCTACTAGCGGGAACACCGGGGAGCTGTTTTTT
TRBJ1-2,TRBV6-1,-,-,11,CASSVLYGYTF,TGTGCCAGCAGTGTCCTCTATGGCTACACCTTC
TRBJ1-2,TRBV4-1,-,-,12,CASSQGGGGYTF,TGCGCCAGCAGCCAAGGTGGCGGTGGCTACACCTTC
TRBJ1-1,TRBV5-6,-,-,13,CASSLQGNTEAFF,TGTGCCAGCAGCCTTCAGGGGAACACTGAAGCTTTCTTT
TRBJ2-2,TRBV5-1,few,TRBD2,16,CASSPLAGVQTGELFF,TGCGCCAGCAGCCCCTTAGCGGGAGTACAAACCGGGGAGCTGTTTTTT
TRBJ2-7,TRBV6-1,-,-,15,CAIQTTVGPRYEQYF,TGTGCCATCCAGACGACAGTTGGGCCACGCTACGAGCAGTACTTC
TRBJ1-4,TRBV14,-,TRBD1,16,CASNRTGKTTNEKLFF,TGTGCCAGCAACCGGACAGGTAAGACAACTAATGAAAAACTGTTTTTT
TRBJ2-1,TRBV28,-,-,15,CASSLGTANYNEQFF,TGTGCCAGCAGTTTGGGGACGGCAAACTACAATGAGCAGTTCTTC
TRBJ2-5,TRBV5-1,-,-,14,CASSLGGAQETQYF,TGCGCCAGCAGCTTGGGTGGCGCCCAAGAGACCCAGTACTTC
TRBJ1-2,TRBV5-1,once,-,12,CASSYRDYGYTF,TGCGCCAGCAGCTATCGGGATTATGGCTACACCTTC
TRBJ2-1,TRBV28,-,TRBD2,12,CASSSSGSPQFF,TGTGCCAGCAGTTCAAGCGGGAGTCCGCAGTTCTTC
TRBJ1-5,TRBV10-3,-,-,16,CAISDRALYSNQPQHF,TGTGCCATCAGTGACAGGGCTCTTTATAGCAATCAGCCCCAGCATTTT
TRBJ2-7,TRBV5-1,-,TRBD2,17,CASSLSTSGGGSYEQYF,TGCGCCAGCAGCTTGTCCACCTCTGGCGGGGGATCCTACGAGCAGTACTTC
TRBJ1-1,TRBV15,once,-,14,CATSRDRGLKEAFF,TGTGCCACCAGCAGAGATCGGGGGTTAAAAGAAGCTTTCTTT
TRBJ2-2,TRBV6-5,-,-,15,CASSRAAGFTGELFF,TGTGCCAGCAGTCGGGCGGCGGGGTTCACCGGGGAGCTGTTTTTT
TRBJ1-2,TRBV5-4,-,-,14,CASSNVTGNYGYTF,TGTGCCAGCAGCAACGTTACAGGGAACTATGGCTACACCTTC
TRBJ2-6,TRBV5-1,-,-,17,CASSLGARHSGANVLTF,TGCGCCAGCAGCTTGGGGGCCAGACACTCTGGGGCCAACGTCCTGACTTTC
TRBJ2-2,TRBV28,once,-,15,CASSSSSSNTGELFF,TGTGCCAGCAGTTCGAGCAGCTCGAACACCGGGGAGCTGTTTTTT
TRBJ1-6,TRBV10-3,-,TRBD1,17,CAISESSGGIQNSPLHF,TGTGCCATCAGTGAGTCATCAGGGGGCATCCAGAATTCACCCCTCCACTTT
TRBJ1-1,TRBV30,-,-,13,CAWSSSRDTEAFF,TGTGCCTGGAGTTCATCGCGGGACACTGAAGCTTTCTTT
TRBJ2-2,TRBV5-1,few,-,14,CASSWTVNTGELFF,TGCGCCAGCAGCTGGACAGTGAACACCGGGGAGCTGTTTTTT
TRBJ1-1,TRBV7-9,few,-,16,CASSFYLVGEGSEAFF,TGTGCCAGCAGCTTTTATTTGGTGGGAGAGGGGTCCGAAGCTTTCTTT
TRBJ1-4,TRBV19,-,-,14,CASSQGATNEKLFF,TGTGCCAGTAGCCAGGGTGCAACTAATGAAAAACTGTTTTTT
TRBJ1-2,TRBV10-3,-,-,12,CAIRTVNYGYTF,TGTGCCATCCGGACAGTCAACTATGGCTACACCTTC
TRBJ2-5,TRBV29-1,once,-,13,CSVVSAAGRTQYF,TGCAGCGTTGTCTCAGCGGCTGGGAGGACCCAGTACTTC
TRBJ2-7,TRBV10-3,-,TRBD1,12,CATGQGVYEQYF,TGTGCCACGGGACAGGGGGTATACGAGCAGTACTTC
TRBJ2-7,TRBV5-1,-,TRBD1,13,CASSSRDRYEQYF,TGCGCCAGCAGCTCAAGGGACAGATACGAGCAGTACTTC
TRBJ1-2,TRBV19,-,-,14,CASSHPPRGVGYTF,TGTGCCAGTAGCCACCCCCCGCGGGGAGTTGGCTACACCTTC
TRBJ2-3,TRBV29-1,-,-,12,CSVEEVGDTQYF,TGCAGCGTTGAAGAAGTTGGTGATACGCAGTATTTT
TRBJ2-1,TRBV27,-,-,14,CASSFRGQWEEQFF,TGTGCCAGCAGTTTCCGCGGACAGTGGGAAGAGCAGTTCTTC
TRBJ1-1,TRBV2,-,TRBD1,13,CASSQQGADEAFF,TGTGCCAGCAGTCAACAGGGGGCAGATGAAGCTTTCTTT
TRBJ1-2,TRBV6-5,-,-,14,CASRGSGSNYGYTF,TGTGCCAGCAGAGGTTCGGGGAGCAACTATGGCTACACCTTC
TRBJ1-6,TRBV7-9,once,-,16,CASSRSGMSYNSPLHF,TGTGCCAGCAGCCGCTCAGGGATGTCTTATAATTCACCCCTCCACTTT
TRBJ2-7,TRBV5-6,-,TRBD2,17,CASSLGLARRASYEQYF,TGTGCCAGCAGCTTGGGACTAGCCAGGAGGGCTTCCTACGAGCAGTACTTC